The 10 T cell receptor beta chains below come from one sample, sequenced in a study of blood T cell repertoires in COVID-19. The protocol was immunoSEQ multiplex PCR, while the TCRdb copy is restricted to in-frame clones and leaves out a portion. This table holds about 160,000 clones, 75% to 90% found once. The sequenced sample consisted of peripheral blood. Receptor source: a human donor with acute or convalescent COVID-19. The donor label of this sample is uncertain.

CDR3 nucleotide sequence: TGTGCCAGCAGCTTGTCAGTAGGAAACACCATATATTTT. Translated: CASSLSVGNTIYF. This rearrangement joins TRBV5-6 to TRBJ1-3, with unresolved D. Trimming took off 1 base at V and 4 bases at J, with 6 bases between the two ends. The CDR3 extends over 13 amino acids. CDR1 is SGHDT, CDR2 YYEEEE, per germline.

The chain uses TRBV20-1 and TRBJ2-7; 13 bases align to TRBD2. Losses at the gene ends were 3 bases for V and 5 bases for J; bases not matched to a gene: 13. The CDR3 runs 17 residues. Per the germline V gene, CDR1 is DFQATT and CDR2 is SNEGSKA (reference sequence). The DNA of the CDR3 is TGCAGTGCTAGTAGCTTCAGGGGACTAGCGGGGTCTAACGAGCAGTACTTC. Encoded protein: CSASSFRGLAGSNEQYF.

The chain combines TRBV6-5 with TRBJ1-2, with 9 bases that match TRBD1. Germline trimming cut 5 bases from V and 4 bases from J; bases unmatched to any gene: 8. Germline lookup yields CDR1 MNHEY and CDR2 SVGAGI. The length of the CDR3 is 15 residues. The CDR3 loop is CASSTGQGYLYGYTF. For the CDR3, the DNA is TGTGCCAGCAGTACTGGACAGGGGTACCTCTATGGCTACACCTTC.

The chain has TRBV24-1 and TRBJ1-5, with 7 bases matching TRBD1. The junction had 9 bases not matched to a gene; V was cut back by 9 bases and J by 2 bases. This CDR3 is 15 amino acids long. Germline CDR1 and CDR2: KGHDR and SFDVKD. The CDR3 spells CATQKTGNGNQPQHF. The CDR3 bases are TGTGCCACCCAAAAGACAGGGAATGGCAATCAGCCCCAGCATTTT.

The gene calls are TRBV5-1 and TRBJ1-4; TRBD1 matches 8 bases. Germline V gene lookup returns CDR1 SGHRS and CDR2 YFSETQ. With V trimmed by 0 bases and J by 3 bases, 4 bases remained unmatched. This CDR3 comprises 16 residues. CDR3 protein: CASSLGQGKANEKLFF. CDR3 coding DNA: TGCGCCAGCAGCTTGGGACAGGGGAAGGCTAATGAAAAACTGTTTTTT.

The genes are TRBV7-2 and TRBJ1-2; tentative D call: TRBD1 (6 bases). CDR1 is SGHTA, CDR2 FQGNSA, per germline. V lost 0 bases, J lost 5 bases, and 10 bases lay in between. The CDR3 runs 14 residues. CDR3 sequence reads: CASSLAPTGYGYTF. In DNA form, the CDR3 reads TGTGCCAGCAGCTTAGCACCGACAGGATATGGCTACACCTTC. The full variable domain, in which reference TRBV7-2 and TRBJ1-2 provide the parts outside the CDR3, is GAGVSQSPSNKVTEKGKDVELRCDPISGHTALYWYRQSLGQGLEFLIYFQGNSAPDKSGLPSDRFSAERTGGSVSTLTIQRTQQEDSAVYLCASSLAPTGYGYTFGSGTRLTVV.

The chain employs TRBV4-1 and TRBJ1-4; 7 nucleotides match TRBD1. The CDR3 consists of 17 residues. V gave up 5 bases and J gave up 5 bases; unmatched junction bases: 14. Germline lookup yields CDR1 MGHRA and CDR2 YSYEKL. CDR3 nucleotide sequence: TGCGCCAGCAGCTCACGCGGCTCCGGGACAGTAAATGAAAAACTGTTTTTT. Its translation: CASSSRGSGTVNEKLFF.

The V gene is TRBV29-1, the J gene TRBJ1-3; D is unresolved. This CDR3 is built from 11 residues. Per the germline V gene, CDR1 is SQVTM and CDR2 is ANQGSEA. The V end was cut by 6 bases, the J end by 5 bases, with 8 bases between. CDR3 in amino acids: CSVEVRNTIYF. The DNA of the CDR3 is TGCAGCGTCGAGGTCCGAAACACCATATATTTT.

This chain uses TRBV19 with TRBJ1-2; 11 nucleotides match TRBD1. V shed 0 bases, J shed 4 bases, and the junction held 1 base outside the gene matches. Germline CDR1 reads LNHDA; CDR2 reads SQIVND (reference sequence). CDR3 size: 15 residues. CDR3 DNA: TGTGCCAGTAGTATAGACGGACAGGGGGCCTATGGCTACACCTTC. Translated: CASSIDGQGAYGYTF.

The rearrangement uses TRBV9 and TRBJ2-5; TRBD2 matches 8 bases. This CDR3 comprises 15 residues. Germline V gives CDR1 SGDLS, CDR2 YYNGEE. V shed 0 bases and J 9 bases; nucleotides not matched to a gene: 10. CDR3 loop: CASSVAGSPGGSQYF. CDR3 bases: TGTGCCAGCAGCGTAGCCGGATCTCCGGGGGGGTCCCAGTACTTC.